The 24 T cell receptor beta chains in this list originate from one sample, sequenced in a study of identical twins. In TCRdb, the 5' RACE reads were re-called with MiXCR into one record per CDR3 protein. The table has 400,000 to 500,000 distinct CDR3 sequences, roughly an eighth seen once. The data were also submitted as part of a second study, on yellow fever vaccine responses in identical twins.

The specimen sequenced was CD4+ T cells sorted from blood. Every receptor here comes from a woman aged 18-30 years in good health.

A few counts support this clonotype. This chain uses TRBV12-3 or TRBV12-4 with TRBJ1-2; 9 bases are shared with TRBD1. The CDR3 loop spans 14 amino acids. J lost 4 bases, V lost 6 bases, and 6 bases had no gene match. The CDR3 loop reads CASSRGQGGYGYTF. CDR3 nucleotides: TGTGCCAGCAGCCGGGGACAGGGTGGCTATGGCTACACCTTC.

The chain carries TRBV3-1 and TRBJ2-2, with 9 bases fitting TRBD2. The V and J ends lost 11 bases and 6 bases, in that order; junction bases with no gene match: 16. The length of the CDR3 is 16 residues. Germline V gene data show CDR1 as LGHDT and CDR2 as YNNKEL (reference sequence). The CDR3 bases are TGTGCCTGCTGCGGGCAGATCGGGACTAGCCCCGGGGAGCTGTTTTTT. It codes for CACCGQIGTSPGELFF.

This clonotype was counted once. This chain joins TRBV30 and TRBJ2-7; TRBD2 is a possible D gene (6 bases). The germline gives CDR1 GTSNPN, CDR2 SVGIG (reference sequence). V lost 5 bases and J lost 6, with 14 bases in between. The CDR3 is made up of 12 amino acids. DNA of the CDR3: TGTGCCTGGGGGGCGGGGTACCCCGAGCAGTACTTC. As protein: CAWGAGYPEQYF.

V and J are TRBV6-1 and TRBJ1-5; no reliable D call. V dropped 6 bases and J dropped 0 bases, with 9 bases sitting between them. Germline V CDR1 and CDR2: MNHNS, SASEGT. CDR3 length: 14 amino acids. The CDR3 region is CASRWEISNQPQHF. The DNA for the CDR3 is TGTGCCAGCAGGTGGGAGATTAGCAATCAGCCCCAGCATTTT.

Only a few counts were recorded for this clonotype. The gene calls are TRBV5-1 and TRBJ2-3, with D maybe TRBD2 (5 bases). The length of the CDR3 is 14 residues. V was pared by 4 bases and J by 6 bases, with 15 bases between. Germline CDR1 is SGHRS and CDR2 is YFSETQ. The CDR3 bases are TGCGCCAGCAGCCGTAGCGAGGTCGGGGATACGCAGTATTTT. Its protein product is CASSRSEVGDTQYF.

This clonotype was picked up many times. V and J are TRBV20-1 and TRBJ2-4, with 10 bases aligning to TRBD2. This CDR3 has 16 residues. CDR1 is DFQATT, CDR2 SNEGSKA, per germline (reference sequence). V lost 0 bases to trimming and J lost 2 bases; unmatched junction nucleotides: 4. As DNA, the CDR3 is TGCAGTGCTAGAGATCCTAGCGGGAGTTCCAAAAACATTCAGTACTTC. Translating gives CSARDPSGSSKNIQYF.

V is TRBV5-6 and J is TRBJ2-3; a weak D match, TRBD1 (6 bases). The CDR3 runs 17 residues. Germline V gene sequence: CDR1 SGHDT, CDR2 YYEEEE. The V and J ends lost 3 bases and 2 bases respectively, with 19 bases between them. The CDR3 nucleotides read TGTGCCAGCAGCTGGCTGCCCGGGACACGGAACACAGATACGCAGTATTTT. This gives the protein CASSWLPGTRNTDTQYF.

There are a few counts of this clonotype. The chain links TRBV10-1 to TRBJ2-7; 7 bases match TRBD1. This CDR3 is built from 15 residues. Per germline, CDR1 WNHNN and CDR2 SYGVQD (reference sequence). J lost 0 bases, V lost 3 bases, and 5 bases had no gene match. The CDR3 protein is CASSDGQATSYEQYF. CDR3 DNA sequence: TGCGCCAGCAGTGATGGACAGGCGACCTCCTACGAGCAGTACTTC.

The chain links TRBV28 to TRBJ2-5, with D possibly being TRBD1 (5 bases). Per the germline V gene, CDR1 is MDHEN and CDR2 is SYDVKM. V was clipped by 3 bases and J by 1 base, with 9 bases between them. The CDR3 sequence is 14 residues long. The CDR3 protein is CASSFIDSQETQYF. CDR3 nucleotides: TGTGCCAGCAGTTTTATCGACAGCCAAGAGACCCAGTACTTC. Combining the CDR3 with reference TRBV28 and TRBJ2-5 gives the whole variable domain DVKVTQSSRYLVKRTGEKVFLECVQDMDHENMFWYRQDPGLGLRLIYFSYDVKMKEKGDIPEGYSVSREKKERFSLILESASTNQTSMYLCASSFIDSQETQYFGPGTRLLVL.

This clonotype was picked up many times. This sequence joins TRBV7-9 and TRBJ1-4; TRBD1 matches 7 bases. The CDR3 consists of 13 residues. CDR1 is SEHNR, CDR2 FQNEAQ, per germline (reference sequence). J lost 6 bases, V lost 10 bases, and 8 bases had no gene match. CDR3 nucleotides: TGTGCCATTGACAGGGAGGTGGATGAAAAACTGTTTTTT. Translating gives CAIDREVDEKLFF.

This clonotype has ten or more counts. The rearrangement links TRBV7-2 to TRBJ2-7; perhaps TRBD2 as D (6 bases). Trimming stripped 1 base from V and 2 bases from J, with 12 bases between. The CDR3 consists of 15 residues. Germline CDR1 reads SGHTA; CDR2 reads FQGNSA. CDR3 coding DNA: TGTGCCAGCAGCTTAGAGAGCGGGCCCGCCTACGAGCAGTACTTC. Its protein product is CASSLESGPAYEQYF.

At least ten counts were recorded for this clonotype. CDR3 bases: TGTGCCAGCAGTCCGGCAGGGTTAGGGAACTATGGCTACACCTTC. Translated: CASSPAGLGNYGYTF. This chain connects TRBV12-3 or TRBV12-4 to TRBJ1-2; a possible D gene is TRBD1 (5 bases). The CDR3 sequence is 15 residues long. The V gene lost 5 bases and the J gene lost 2 bases, with 15 bases spanning the gap.

This clonotype occurred many times. The rearrangement links TRBV20-1 to TRBJ1-5; TRBD1 is a possible D gene (5 bases). Between the trimmed V and J ends, which lost 5 bases and 4 bases, there was a span of 18 bases. Looked up from germline, CDR1 is DFQATT and CDR2 is SNEGSKA (reference sequence). The CDR3 covers 15 residues. This CDR3 reads CSASGWGRENQPQHF. CDR3 nucleotides: TGCAGTGCTTCCGGCTGGGGCAGGGAAAATCAGCCCCAGCATTTT.

The V gene is TRBV11-2, the J gene TRBJ2-6; possible D gene TRBD2, 6 bases. Germline V gene data show CDR1 as SGHAT and CDR2 as FQNNGV. V shed 0 bases and J shed 4 bases, with 19 bases lying between them. The length of the CDR3 is 19 residues. The CDR3 DNA sequence: TGTGCCAGCAGCTTAGATGTGTGGACTACGGTCTCGGGGGCCAACGTCCTGACTTTC. It specifies CASSLDVWTTVSGANVLTF. Complete variable domain (other parts from reference TRBV11-2 and TRBJ2-6): EAGVAQSPRYKIIEKRQSVAFWCNPISGHATLYWYQQILGQGPKLLIQFQNNGVVDDSQLPKDRFSAERLKGVDSTLKIQPAKLEDSAVYLCASSLDVWTTVSGANVLTFGAGSRLTVL.

The chain carries TRBV10-3 and TRBJ1-5, with 10 bases aligning to TRBD1. With 4 bases clipped from V and 1 base from J, the junction kept 1 base outside the gene matches. The CDR3 runs to 15 residues. Germline V gives CDR1 ENHRY, CDR2 SYGVKD. CDR3 DNA sequence: TGTGCCATCAGTGGGGGACAGGGGAGCAATCAGCCCCAGCATTTT. It encodes CAISGGQGSNQPQHF.

There are a few counts of this clonotype. The chain couples TRBV12-3 or TRBV12-4 to TRBJ2-2; D ambiguous. CDR3 length equals 15 residues. Trimming pared 1 base from V and 5 bases from J, leaving 11 bases between. The CDR3 nucleotides are TGTGCCAGCAGTTTAGTATCCCTCGTTACCGGGGAGCTGTTTTTT. Residues: CASSLVSLVTGELFF.

This clonotype was counted a few times. The chain links TRBV29-1 to TRBJ1-2, with D unresolved. Trimming pared 7 bases from V and 2 bases from J, leaving 14 bases between. The CDR3 contains 13 residues. Germline CDR1 is SQVTM and CDR2 is ANQGSEA. CDR3 sequence: CSALDGRNYGYTF. The CDR3, as DNA: TGCAGCGCATTAGACGGCAGAAACTATGGCTACACCTTC.

The sample holds a few counts of this clonotype. In DNA form, the CDR3 reads TGTGCCATCAATAGCGGGAGTTTCAAGACAGATACGCAGTATTTT. This codes for CAINSGSFKTDTQYF. The chain recombines TRBV10-3 with TRBJ2-3, with TRBD2 matching over 9 bases. CDR3 length: 15 amino acids. From germline, CDR1 is ENHRY and CDR2 SYGVKD. Germline trimming cut 7 bases from V and 3 bases from J; bases unmatched to any gene: 8.

This clonotype has a handful of counts. The V gene is TRBV4-2, the J gene TRBJ2-7; 7 nucleotides align to TRBD1. V was clipped by 5 bases and J by 3 bases; unmatched bases: 19. CDR3 size: 18 residues. Germline V gene data show CDR1 as LGHNA and CDR2 as YNFKEQ. The CDR3 DNA reads TGTGCCAGCAGCGCAAGTACCGGGACAGCCGCAACCTACTACGAGCAGTACTTC. This translates into CASSASTGTAATYYEQYF.

This rearrangement joins TRBV10-3 to TRBJ2-7; the D gene is possibly TRBD2 (6 bases). The V end was cut by 3 bases, the J end by 2 bases, with 14 bases between. Germline V lookup: CDR1 ENHRY, CDR2 SYGVKD. The CDR3 loop spans 15 amino acids. The DNA of the CDR3 is TGTGCCATCAGTGATCAGGCGGGATATACCTACGAGCAGTACTTC. Its protein product is CAISDQAGYTYEQYF.

This clonotype appeared a few times. J is TRBJ2-7 and V is TRBV6-2 or TRBV6-3, with D possibly TRBD2 on 5 matching bases. CDR1 and CDR2 from the germline V gene are MNHEY and SVGEGT. V lost 7 bases, J lost 12 bases, and 19 bases lay in between. This CDR3 spans 12 amino acids. This CDR3 reads CASNNGLLWWYF. The CDR3 DNA follows: TGTGCCAGCAACAACGGACTCTTGTGGTGGTACTTC.

This clonotype was detected only a few times. The chain combines TRBV29-1 with TRBJ1-6, with a weak D call TRBD1 (6 bases). Trimming removed 6 bases from V and 8 bases from J, with 20 bases in between. Germline V lookup: CDR1 SQVTM, CDR2 ANQGSEA. CDR3 size: 15 residues. The CDR3 sequence is CSVQYGGQGDSPLHF. The CDR3 DNA follows: TGCAGCGTCCAATACGGGGGGCAGGGAGATTCACCCCTCCACTTT.

This chain joins TRBV12-3 or TRBV12-4 and TRBJ1-5, with a weak D call TRBD1 (5 bases). The CDR3 spans 14 residues. V was clipped by 3 bases and J by 9 bases, with 15 bases between them. In DNA, the CDR3 is TGTGCCAGCAGTTTTTCAGGGACGATCAGGCCCCAGCATTTT. Its protein product is CASSFSGTIRPQHF.

V gene TRBV6-2 or TRBV6-3 combines with J gene TRBJ2-2; 9 nucleotides line up with TRBD2. CDR1 MNHEY and CDR2 SVGEGT come from the germline V gene. This CDR3 contains 15 residues. Trimming cost V 6 bases and J 2 bases; bases outside gene matches: 4. The DNA of the CDR3 is TGTGCCAGCAGGGTACTAGCGGGCAACACCGGGGAGCTGTTTTTT. It yields the protein CASRVLAGNTGELFF.